This T cell receptor beta chain is from a study of shared clonotypes between healthy human individuals. Both subsets, CD45RA+ naive and CD45RA-negative memory, were split from the CD4+ cells. Across several immunoSEQ plates, the genomic DNA of each subset was split evenly. Sequencing was performed with immunoSEQ multiplex PCR; in TCRdb, only in-frame clones are kept and a portion is missing. The sample contains 2 million to 2.5 million clones, approximately 95% of which appear only once. V was trimmed by 6 bases and J by 2 bases, leaving 8 bases between them. CDR1 and CDR2 (germline): SNHLY, FYNNEI. The CDR3 has 13 amino acids.

Sequenced material: naive CD4+ T cells from PBMCs. Described subset: CD45RA+ positively selected. This chain connects TRBV2 to TRBJ2-1; unclear D gene. This clonotype originated in a man between 18 and 35 years old in good health. Some clones in this sample may be carry-over from other donors' samples. This CDR3 is CASRGGPYNEQFF. In DNA, the CDR3 is TGTGCCAGCAGAGGCGGTCCCTACAATGAGCAGTTCTTC.